What follows describes a single TCR beta chain. Its antigen remains unknown. This sample stems from a study of shared clonotypes between healthy human individuals. Study-level findings and limits: Larger estimated richness was generally recorded for naive subsets relative to memory subsets. Lower generation probabilities were found for non-shared clonotypes than for those shared by all four donors.

The CDR3 is 14 amino acids. The germline gives CDR1 SGHTA, CDR2 FQGNSA. Trimming cost V 5 bases and J 0 bases, with 8 bases left between them. The method was immunoSEQ multiplex PCR; TCRdb's version includes in-frame clones alone and lacks a portion of them. The sample consists of some 2,000,000 clones, approximately 95% of them appearing once. J is TRBJ2-4 and V is TRBV7-2; no clear D. Sequenced: naive CD4+ T cells sorted from blood. Subset reported: CD45RA+ positively selected. The source of this sequence is a man aged 18 to 29 in good health. CDR3 nucleotide sequence: TGTGCCAGCAGCCCGCGGACAGCCAAAAACATTCAGTACTTC. Its translation: CASSPRTAKNIQYF. Combining the CDR3 with reference TRBV7-2 and TRBJ2-4 gives the whole variable domain GAGVSQSPSNKVTEKGKDVELRCDPISGHTALYWYRQSLGQGLEFLIYFQGNSAPDKSGLPSDRFSAERTGGSVSTLTIQRTQQEDSAVYLCASSPRTAKNIQYFGAGTRLSVL.